The rows below give T cell receptor beta chains drawn from one sample of a study of spatial heterogeneity in lung cancer. TCRdb recomputed calls from the 5' RACE reads with MiXCR, one row per CDR3 protein. The table shows 45,000 to 55,000 distinct CDR3 sequences, with roughly 5% occurring only once. Sample: PBMCs, taken at surgery. The receptors were sampled from a male donor with early-stage non-small cell lung cancer. Each CDR3 is given without its conserved first and last residue. The order of the fields is V gene, clone size, CDR3 protein. Clone size is given for some rows only: seen once, a few or many times, or a class if the clone is expanded.

>TRBV28|many
ASSDDREGSGANVLT
>TRBV9|many
ASSPRQGENTEAF
>TRBV5-1|many
ASSPGLAGHTDTQY
>TRBV11-3|many
ASSRGGQHQETQY
>TRBV4-3|many
ASSPLAEVTDTQY
>TRBV30|many
AWTTGAETQY
>TRBV21-1|many
ASSKAQDRGAF
>TRBV5-5|many
ASSPRWAGEETQY
>TRBV20-1|many
SARDKNRTRKAYEQY
>TRBV7-2|NA
ASSLVRDFTYEQY
>TRBV9|many
ASSVGTSGSKYEQY
>TRBV18|many
ASSRGTGGSTEAF
>TRBV20-1|many
SARGTSGSTGEQF
>TRBV5-1|many
ASSKGGAYSNEQF
>TRBV12-3/TRBV12-4|many
ASSRLGQPQH
>TRBV3-1|many
ASSQVGGGPYNEQF
>TRBV25-1|many
ASSTNDRTSYNSPLH
>TRBV29-1|many
SVVLSGANTGELF
>TRBV28|many
ASREPNTGELF
>TRBV7-2|NA
ASSRSLLEKLF
>TRBV7-2|many
ASSPDDTITAQY
>TRBV19|many
ASGPGRIYEQY
>TRBV18|many
ASSPLTLGNEKLF
>TRBV19|few
ASSPGPQYEQY
>TRBV7-3|many
ASSLSGGETQY
>TRBV27|many
ASSYDRGPTPYGYT
>TRBV9|many
ASSSSVASGSYSSYNEQF